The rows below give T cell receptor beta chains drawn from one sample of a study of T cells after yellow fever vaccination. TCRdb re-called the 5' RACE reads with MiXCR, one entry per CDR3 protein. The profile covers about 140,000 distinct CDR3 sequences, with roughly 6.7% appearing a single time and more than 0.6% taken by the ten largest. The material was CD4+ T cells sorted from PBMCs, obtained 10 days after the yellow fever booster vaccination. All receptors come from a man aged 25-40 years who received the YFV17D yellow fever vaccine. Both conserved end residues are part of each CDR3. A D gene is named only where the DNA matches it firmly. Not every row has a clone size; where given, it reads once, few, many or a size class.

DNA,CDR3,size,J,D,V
TGTGCTAGCAGCTTAGTCGCGGGAGGGCTCGGTGAGCAGTTCTTC,CASSLVAGGLGEQFF,many,TRBJ2-1,TRBD2,TRBV7-7
TGCAGTGCTGCGACTCTTAGCAATCAGCCCCAGCATTTT,CSAATLSNQPQHF,many,TRBJ1-5,NA,TRBV20-1
TGTGCCATCAGCGGGGATAGCAATCAGCCCCAGCATTTT,CAISGDSNQPQHF,many,TRBJ1-5,NA,TRBV10-3
TGTGCCAGCAGCTTTTCAGGGCCTCAGCCCCAGCATTTT,CASSFSGPQPQHF,many,TRBJ1-5,NA,TRBV7-9
TGTGCCAGCAGCTTGAGGACAGTTCCCTACGAGCAGTACTTC,CASSLRTVPYEQYF,many,TRBJ2-7,NA,TRBV5-4
TGTGCTAGCAGCTTAGGACTAGCGACCTCAGAGACCCAGTACTTC,CASSLGLATSETQYF,NA,TRBJ2-5,TRBD2,TRBV7-7
TGTGCCAGCAGTTTAGCGGGAGGGCCCTACGAGCAGTACTTC,CASSLAGGPYEQYF,NA,TRBJ2-7,TRBD2,TRBV11-2
TGTGCCAGCAGGCCAGGGTTCTCTGGGGCCAACGTCCTGACTTTC,CASRPGFSGANVLTF,many,TRBJ2-6,NA,TRBV2
TGCGCCAGCAGCCGAACAGGGGATACCACAGATACGCAGTATTTT,CASSRTGDTTDTQYF,many,TRBJ2-3,TRBD1,TRBV4-3
TGTGCCAGCAGTTTTGACGGGACTAGCGGGAGGGTGCTCTCCTACAATGAGCAGTTCTTC,CASSFDGTSGRVLSYNEQFF,many,TRBJ2-1,TRBD2,TRBV6-2/TRBV6-3
TGTGCCAGCAGTTCTGGGGGGGTGCACTACGAGCAGTACTTC,CASSSGGVHYEQYF,many,TRBJ2-7,TRBD2,TRBV28
TGCGCCAGCAGCCAAGATTTACAGGGCAGCGAGCAGTACTTC,CASSQDLQGSEQYF,many,TRBJ2-7,NA,TRBV4-1
TGCAGCGTAGCGGGAGGGACAGATATGAACACTGAAGCTTTCTTT,CSVAGGTDMNTEAFF,few,TRBJ1-1,TRBD1,TRBV29-1
TGTGCCAGCTCACCTGCGTGGGGGACCTACGAGCAGTACTTC,CASSPAWGTYEQYF,few,TRBJ2-7,NA,TRBV18
TGTGCCAGCAGCCATCCTCCTCCAGGCCGAGATGAGCAGTTCTTC,CASSHPPPGRDEQFF,many,TRBJ2-1,NA,TRBV3-1
TGCAGTTCCTCGGACCGGTCCTACGAGCAGTACTTC,CSSSDRSYEQYF,many,TRBJ2-7,NA,TRBV20-1
TGTGCCAGCTCACCATGGGGGCGGACAGCGAACACCGGGGAGCTGTTTTTT,CASSPWGRTANTGELFF,many,TRBJ2-2,NA,TRBV18
TGTGCCATCAGTGAGTTTAGGGGAGGGCGAACCGGGGAGCTGTTTTTT,CAISEFRGGRTGELFF,many,TRBJ2-2,TRBD2,TRBV10-3
TGTGCCAGTAACCTAGCTGGCACCTACGAGCAGTACTTC,CASNLAGTYEQYF,many,TRBJ2-7,NA,TRBV12-3/TRBV12-4
TGCAGTGCCCCCGACCTGGTTGGCCGGGAGACCCAGTACTTC,CSAPDLVGRETQYF,many,TRBJ2-5,NA,TRBV20-1
TGTGCCAGCAGCTTGGGACAGCCGAACACTGAAGCTTTCTTT,CASSLGQPNTEAFF,NA,TRBJ1-1,NA,TRBV5-8
TGTGCCAGCAGCGTGGGACAGTACTACTACGAGCAGTACTTC,CASSVGQYYYEQYF,many,TRBJ2-7,TRBD1,TRBV5-6
TGCAGCGTTGACCTAGCGGGAGGTTCCTCTAGCACAGATACGCAGTATTTT,CSVDLAGGSSSTDTQYF,many,TRBJ2-3,TRBD2,TRBV29-1
TGTGCCATCTCGGGCAGAGACCCAAGCACAGATACGCAGTATTTT,CAISGRDPSTDTQYF,many,TRBJ2-3,NA,TRBV10-3
TGTGCCAGTAGTATAGCCGGCTCTGGGGCCAACGTCCTGACTTTC,CASSIAGSGANVLTF,NA,TRBJ2-6,NA,TRBV19
TGTGCCAGCAGCCCCGGGACTAGCGTCTACGAGCAGTACTTC,CASSPGTSVYEQYF,NA,TRBJ2-7,TRBD2,TRBV7-2
TGTGCCAGCAGCTTAGCCGGCGGGGCCGTCTACGAGCAGTACTTC,CASSLAGGAVYEQYF,few,TRBJ2-7,NA,TRBV7-8
TGTGCCACCAGTGACCCCGGACTAGTCCGAGACAATGAGCAGTTCTTC,CATSDPGLVRDNEQFF,many,TRBJ2-1,TRBD2,TRBV24-1
TGTGCCATCAGTCGGGGTAGTGAAGCTTTCTTT,CAISRGSEAFF,many,TRBJ1-1,NA,TRBV10-3
TGTGCCAGCAGTTACCCGTCCCACCCAGAGACCCAGTACTTC,CASSYPSHPETQYF,many,TRBJ2-5,NA,TRBV6-5
TGTGCCACCAGCAGAGTTTCCGGGACAGGGGCTGGTGGGGCCAACGTCCTGACTTTC,CATSRVSGTGAGGANVLTF,many,TRBJ2-6,TRBD1,TRBV15
TGTGCCAGCACCAATTACAATGAGCAGTTCTTC,CASTNYNEQFF,NA,TRBJ2-1,NA,TRBV6-2/TRBV6-3
TGTGCCACCAGCAGAAGGGACAGAGAGCAGTACTTC,CATSRRDREQYF,many,TRBJ2-7,TRBD1,TRBV15
TGCAGTGCTAGAGATAAAGTCAAGGGGGTATATAATTCACCCCTCCACTTT,CSARDKVKGVYNSPLHF,NA,TRBJ1-6,NA,TRBV20-1
TGTGCCAGCGCCACCACCGAAGAGACCCAGTACTTC,CASATTEETQYF,many,TRBJ2-5,NA,TRBV28
TGCGCCAGCAGCCGGAGGGGACAGGGGGCGCCGAACACTGAAGCTTTCTTT,CASSRRGQGAPNTEAFF,NA,TRBJ1-1,TRBD1,TRBV5-1
TGCGCCAGCAGCAGAGACAGGACGGCCTACGAGCAGTACTTC,CASSRDRTAYEQYF,many,TRBJ2-7,NA,TRBV5-1
TGTGCCAGCAGCGTGACCTCGGGTACTGAAGCTTTCTTT,CASSVTSGTEAFF,many,TRBJ1-1,NA,TRBV7-2
TGTGCCAGCAGTGATGGCAGATCCTTCTACAATGAGCAGTTCTTC,CASSDGRSFYNEQFF,many,TRBJ2-1,NA,TRBV25-1
TGCAGCGTCCGGGACACCCAGTGGGAGCAGTACTTC,CSVRDTQWEQYF,many,TRBJ2-7,NA,TRBV29-1
TGTGCCAGCGCCTCGGGCATGGGGGAGCAGTACTTC,CASASGMGEQYF,many,TRBJ2-7,NA,TRBV28
TGTGCCAGCAGCCAATACGAAAAACTGTTTTTT,CASSQYEKLFF,many,TRBJ1-4,NA,TRBV7-2
TGTGCCAGCAGTTTAGGGTCCGGGATAATAGCTTTCTTT,CASSLGSGIIAFF,few,TRBJ1-1,NA,TRBV27
TGTGCCAGCAGGATCGCGGAAACCACTGAAGCTTTCTTT,CASRIAETTEAFF,many,TRBJ1-1,NA,TRBV12-3/TRBV12-4
TGTGCCAGCAGTTCTAGCGGGAGGGTCCGTGGGTTTGAGCAGTTCTTC,CASSSSGRVRGFEQFF,many,TRBJ2-1,TRBD2,TRBV6-5
TGCAGTGCCCGAGGGAGCTCGAACACTGAAGCTTTCTTT,CSARGSSNTEAFF,few,TRBJ1-1,NA,TRBV20-1
TGCAGCACTAACGGACAGGGGGACACCGGGGAGCTGTTTTTT,CSTNGQGDTGELFF,many,TRBJ2-2,TRBD1,TRBV29-1
TGTGCCAGCAGCTTCCGGCGGGACAATCTGTACAATGAGCAGTTCTTC,CASSFRRDNLYNEQFF,many,TRBJ2-1,NA,TRBV11-2
TGTGCCACCAGTGACCGAGGGACAGGGGACGGTGAAAAACTGTTTTTT,CATSDRGTGDGEKLFF,many,TRBJ1-4,TRBD1,TRBV24-1
TGTGCCAGCAGCTCGAGACTAGGCCCTGCCTACGAGCAGTACTTC,CASSSRLGPAYEQYF,NA,TRBJ2-7,NA,TRBV7-2
TGCGCCAGCAGCCAAGAGGGGGGACGGGACCAAGAGACCCAGTACTTC,CASSQEGGRDQETQYF,NA,TRBJ2-5,NA,TRBV4-3